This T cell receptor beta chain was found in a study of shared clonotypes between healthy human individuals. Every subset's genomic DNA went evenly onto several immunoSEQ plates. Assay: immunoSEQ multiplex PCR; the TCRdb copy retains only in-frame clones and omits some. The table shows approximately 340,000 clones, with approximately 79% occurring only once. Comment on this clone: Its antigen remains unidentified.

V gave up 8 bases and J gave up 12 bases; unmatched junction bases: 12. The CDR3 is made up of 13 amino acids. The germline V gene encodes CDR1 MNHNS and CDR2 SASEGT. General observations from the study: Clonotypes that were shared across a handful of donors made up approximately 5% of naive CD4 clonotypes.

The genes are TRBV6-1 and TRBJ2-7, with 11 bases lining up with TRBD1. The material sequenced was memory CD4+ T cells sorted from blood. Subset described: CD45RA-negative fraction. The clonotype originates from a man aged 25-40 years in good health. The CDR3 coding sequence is TGTGCCAGCCGGACAGGGGGCAAGGCCCTGACGTACTTC. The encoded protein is CASRTGGKALTYF.